Sequencing of this TCR beta chain was carried out in a study of blood T cell repertoires in COVID-19. Repertoires were generated with immunoSEQ multiplex PCR, while TCRdb's copy carries only in-frame clones and drops some. The repertoire holds 70,000 to 95,000 clones, approximately 80% seen once, with more than 10% in the top ten. Trimming cost V 4 bases and J 3 bases; bases outside gene matches: 2. The CDR3 runs to 15 residues. Germline V gene data show CDR1 as SEHNR and CDR2 as FQNEAQ (reference sequence). The chain combines TRBV7-9 with TRBJ1-5, with 11 bases identical to TRBD1. Sequenced: peripheral blood. This receptor was obtained from a middle-aged woman with active or convalescent COVID-19. CDR3: CASSSGQGDNQPQHF. The CDR3 DNA sequence: TGTGCCAGCAGCTCGGGACAGGGGGACAATCAGCCCCAGCATTTT.